This TCR beta chain was observed in a study of blood T cell repertoires in COVID-19. Clones were sequenced by immunoSEQ multiplex PCR, and TCRdb holds only the in-frame ones, with some missing. The sample consists of more than 70,000 clones, 80% to 90% of them appearing once. V was pared by 6 bases and J by 2 bases, with 13 bases of the junction left unmatched. The germline CDR1 and CDR2 sequences are MDHEN and SYDVKM. The CDR3 sequence is 20 residues long. The chain couples TRBV28 to TRBJ2-4; 16 bases fit TRBD2. The TCR sequence derives from a man between 50 and 59 years old with acute or convalescent COVID-19. The sequencing sample was made of peripheral blood. CDR3 bases: TGTGCCAGCAGGCACCCGGGACTAGCGGGGGGGCCAAGGTCCAAAAACATTCAGTACTTC. Its protein product is CASRHPGLAGGPRSKNIQYF.